A selection of T cell receptor beta chains follows, all from one sample in a study of blood T cell repertoires in COVID-19. The repertoire was sequenced with immunoSEQ multiplex PCR; TCRdb's copy has only in-frame clones and lacks some. The sample lists 130,000 to 150,000 clones; approximately 80% were seen once. The sequencing sample was made of PBMCs or T cells enriched from blood (not recorded which). These TCRs come from a man aged 45 to 65 who had recovered from COVID-19. CDR3s include the opening cysteine and the closing phenylalanine or tryptophan. A D gene is named only where the DNA matches it firmly. Not every row has a clone size; where given, it reads once, few, many or a size class.

V gene: TRBV7-9; D gene: -; J gene: TRBJ2-3; clone size: -; CDR3 protein: CASSSNTDTQYF; CDR3 DNA: TGTGCCAGCAGCTCCAACACGGATACGCAGTATTTT
V gene: TRBV11-2; D gene: TRBD1; J gene: TRBJ2-7; clone size: -; CDR3 protein: CASSPATGTGEGYEQYF; CDR3 DNA: TGTGCCAGCAGCCCAGCGACCGGGACAGGGGAAGGCTACGAGCAGTACTTC
V gene: TRBV12-3/TRBV12-4; D gene: -; J gene: TRBJ1-5; clone size: -; CDR3 protein: CASSPPNQPQHF; CDR3 DNA: TGTGCCAGCAGTCCCCCAAATCAGCCCCAGCATTTT
V gene: TRBV10-3; D gene: TRBD1; J gene: TRBJ1-6; clone size: -; CDR3 protein: CAISGDRDNSPLHF; CDR3 DNA: TGTGCCATCAGTGGAGACAGGGATAATTCACCCCTCCACTTT
V gene: TRBV18; D gene: -; J gene: TRBJ2-3; clone size: -; CDR3 protein: CASSPQEKTDTQYF; CDR3 DNA: TGTGCCAGCTCACCACAGGAGAAAACAGATACGCAGTATTTT
V gene: TRBV5-4; D gene: TRBD1; J gene: TRBJ2-2; clone size: -; CDR3 protein: CASSPRQGARGELFF; CDR3 DNA: TGTGCCAGCAGCCCGCGACAGGGGGCGAGAGGGGAGCTGTTTTTT
V gene: TRBV6-2/TRBV6-3; D gene: -; J gene: TRBJ2-5; clone size: -; CDR3 protein: CASSGPGQQETQYF; CDR3 DNA: TGTGCCAGCAGCGGACCGGGACAACAAGAGACCCAGTACTTC
V gene: TRBV18; D gene: -; J gene: TRBJ1-1; clone size: -; CDR3 protein: CASSAFDSTWDTEAFF; CDR3 DNA: TGTGCCAGCTCCGCTTTCGACTCCACTTGGGACACTGAAGCTTTCTTT
V gene: TRBV5-1; D gene: TRBD1; J gene: TRBJ1-4; clone size: once; CDR3 protein: CASSGPGQSNEKLFF; CDR3 DNA: TGCGCCAGCAGCGGACCGGGACAGAGTAATGAAAAACTGTTTTTT
V gene: TRBV4-1; D gene: TRBD1; J gene: TRBJ1-2; clone size: -; CDR3 protein: CASSQQGAENYGYTF; CDR3 DNA: TGCGCCAGCAGCCAACAGGGGGCAGAAAACTATGGCTACACCTTC
V gene: TRBV19; D gene: TRBD1; J gene: TRBJ1-5; clone size: few; CDR3 protein: CASCGDRVGNQPQHF; CDR3 DNA: TGTGCCAGCTGCGGCGACAGGGTTGGCAATCAGCCCCAGCATTTT
V gene: TRBV2; D gene: -; J gene: TRBJ1-1; clone size: -; CDR3 protein: CASSETTNTEAFF; CDR3 DNA: TGTGCCAGCAGTGAGACAACGAACACTGAAGCTTTCTTT
V gene: TRBV3-1/TRBV3-2; D gene: TRBD2; J gene: TRBJ2-3; clone size: -; CDR3 protein: CASGTSGTDTQYF; CDR3 DNA: TGTGCCAGCGGGACTAGTGGCACAGATACGCAGTATTTT
V gene: TRBV18; D gene: TRBD1; J gene: TRBJ1-5; clone size: -; CDR3 protein: CASSSEGQGARQPQHF; CDR3 DNA: TGTGCCAGCTCATCAGAGGGACAGGGGGCCAGGCAGCCCCAGCATTTT
V gene: TRBV4-3; D gene: TRBD2; J gene: TRBJ2-1; clone size: -; CDR3 protein: CASSQALAGGAEQFF; CDR3 DNA: TGCGCCAGCAGCCAAGCCCTAGCGGGGGGGGCAGAGCAGTTCTTC